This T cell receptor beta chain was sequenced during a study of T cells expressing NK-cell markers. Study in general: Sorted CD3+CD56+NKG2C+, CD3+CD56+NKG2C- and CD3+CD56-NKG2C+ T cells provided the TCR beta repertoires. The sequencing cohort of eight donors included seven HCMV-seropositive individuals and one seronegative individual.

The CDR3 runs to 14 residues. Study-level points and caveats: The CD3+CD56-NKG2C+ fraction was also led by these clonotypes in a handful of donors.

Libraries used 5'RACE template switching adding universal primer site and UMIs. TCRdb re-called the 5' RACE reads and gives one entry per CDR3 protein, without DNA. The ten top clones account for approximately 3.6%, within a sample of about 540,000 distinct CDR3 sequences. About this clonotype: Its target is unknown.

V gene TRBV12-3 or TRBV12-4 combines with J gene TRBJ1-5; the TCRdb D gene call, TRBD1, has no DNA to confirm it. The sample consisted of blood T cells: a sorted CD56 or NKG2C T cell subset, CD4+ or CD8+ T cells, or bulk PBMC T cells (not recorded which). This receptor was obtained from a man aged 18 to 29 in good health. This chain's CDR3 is CASSLQGISQPQHF.